This T cell receptor beta chain was recovered during a study of shared clonotypes between healthy human individuals (dated by TCRdb to the early 2020s). Concerning the study at large: A few men and a couple of women, aged 18 to 49 years, made up the cohort. Blood TCR repertoires of four to six healthy adults were deeply sequenced to estimate repertoire size and the extent of clonotype sharing between individuals. For each donor, three plates each were used for CD4 naive and CD4 memory, two plates were used for CD8 naive, and one plate was used for CD8 memory. To increase sequencing depth and limit assay-specific biases, TCR repertoire library preparation and sequencing were carried out by different laboratories using diverse techniques. Per donor, leukapheresis produced somewhere between about 0.94 and 9 billion PBMCs.

The donors were healthy, HIV-negative adults who had no recently reported acute infections or vaccinations. Every donor was a Caucasian adult living in Nashville, Tennessee, USA. CD4+ T cells were enriched by magnetic negative selection, after which naive cells were positively selected on CD45RA and the negative fraction was taken as the memory subset. After blood collection by leukapheresis, PBMCs were isolated using Ficoll-Histopaque density gradient centrifugation and then cryopreserved in the vapor phase of liquid nitrogen. Analytical flow cytometry was used to check the purity and quantity of each magnetically sorted T cell population. Genomic DNA was isolated from every sorted fraction and measured by UV absorbance on a Nanodrop 2000c. A note on this clone: The clone's antigen remains unknown. No much larger clonotype is one base removed from it; base qualities were not supplied.

Study-wide conclusions, independent of this receptor: Because the study included only a small number of donors, the genetic and exposure-history diversity represented was limited. Sampling was restricted to blood, and TCR repertoires in tissue are likely to differ from TCR repertoires in blood. When a handful of donors were compared, the shared fraction of clonotypes was 5% to 6.5% for naive CD4, more than 3% for naive CD8, roughly 2.5% for memory CD4, and 0.35% to 0.5% for memory CD8. Higher generation probabilities were observed for clonotypes shared by all four sorted-subset donors than for non-shared clonotypes. Even with the large sequencing depth, rarefaction of the sorted-subset datasets indicated that sequencing was incomplete. Larger estimated clonotype richness was generally found for naive subsets than for memory subsets. Based on pairwise subsampling, the degree of clonotype sharing among donors was expected to be affected by sequencing depth.

Using the deep immunoSEQ assay, multiplex PCR amplified TCR CDR3 regions from genomic DNA. Extracted genomic DNA from each cell subset was distributed evenly across all wells of several immunoSEQ 96-well plates, and each plate was treated as a replicate. Each replicate PCR for sorted subsets received 150 to 250 ng genomic DNA, equal to tens of thousands of T cell genomes. Purified libraries were quantified with a Qubit 3.0 fluorometer, sized on a Bioanalyzer 2100, and re-quantified with the KAPA Library Quantification kit. A separate single-read 150-cycle Illumina NextSeq 550 flow cell was used to sequence each immunoSEQ 96-well plate. Per the authors' processing: Because the immunoSEQ output included only junctional sequences and no quality scores, the filtering could not be the same as the filtering used for full-length reads. To assign V/J genes and CDR3, sequences were annotated using PyIR, a Python wrapper for IgBLAST v1.9, with IMGT germline references. Reads were removed for weak V/J assignments (E-value above 1e-6), missing CDR3, stop codons, out-of-frame junctions, or ambiguous translated residues. V3J clonotypes were defined by identical inferred V gene, J gene, and CDR3 amino acid sequence. Percentage overlap between repertoires was calculated by dividing the number of shared unique clonotypes by the size of the smaller repertoire. Repertoire richness was assessed with RTK rarefaction, the Chao1 estimator, and Recon v2.1 estimates of unobserved clonotypes. Generation probabilities for all TCRbeta clonotypes obtained by the gDNA method from a handful of donors were computed using OLGA. Sourced from immuneACCESS, this table was stored by TCRdb with only in-frame sequences that have V and J called. A share of the clones is absent; for the studies checked, an unresolved V gene accounts for under half, and the remainder has no known explanation. V, J and clone size derive from that table, while D and trimming were established from the DNA sequence. Recorded for this sample are 740,000 or so clones; less than 80% of them occurred a single time. 1.5% to 2% of the sample belongs to the ten largest clones.

According to the germline V gene, CDR1 reads SGHTS and CDR2 reads YDEGEE. V is reduced by 4 bases and J by 3 bases, leaving a spacing of 13 bases between them. The CDR3 measures 14 amino acids from cysteine to phenylalanine. Solely the CDR3 DNA is kept, with 42 bases framed from the first base. The chain couples TRBV5-8 to TRBJ1-1, with the identity of the D gene unclear. The sample was memory CD4+ T cells sorted from blood. What this sample's cell subset or site label stands for: CD45RA-negative fraction. This TCR came from a woman aged 25 to 39 in good health. The DNA reads TGTGCCAGCAGCCCCCGGACGGAGGACACTGAAGCTTTCTTT. The translation is CASSPRTEDTEAFF.